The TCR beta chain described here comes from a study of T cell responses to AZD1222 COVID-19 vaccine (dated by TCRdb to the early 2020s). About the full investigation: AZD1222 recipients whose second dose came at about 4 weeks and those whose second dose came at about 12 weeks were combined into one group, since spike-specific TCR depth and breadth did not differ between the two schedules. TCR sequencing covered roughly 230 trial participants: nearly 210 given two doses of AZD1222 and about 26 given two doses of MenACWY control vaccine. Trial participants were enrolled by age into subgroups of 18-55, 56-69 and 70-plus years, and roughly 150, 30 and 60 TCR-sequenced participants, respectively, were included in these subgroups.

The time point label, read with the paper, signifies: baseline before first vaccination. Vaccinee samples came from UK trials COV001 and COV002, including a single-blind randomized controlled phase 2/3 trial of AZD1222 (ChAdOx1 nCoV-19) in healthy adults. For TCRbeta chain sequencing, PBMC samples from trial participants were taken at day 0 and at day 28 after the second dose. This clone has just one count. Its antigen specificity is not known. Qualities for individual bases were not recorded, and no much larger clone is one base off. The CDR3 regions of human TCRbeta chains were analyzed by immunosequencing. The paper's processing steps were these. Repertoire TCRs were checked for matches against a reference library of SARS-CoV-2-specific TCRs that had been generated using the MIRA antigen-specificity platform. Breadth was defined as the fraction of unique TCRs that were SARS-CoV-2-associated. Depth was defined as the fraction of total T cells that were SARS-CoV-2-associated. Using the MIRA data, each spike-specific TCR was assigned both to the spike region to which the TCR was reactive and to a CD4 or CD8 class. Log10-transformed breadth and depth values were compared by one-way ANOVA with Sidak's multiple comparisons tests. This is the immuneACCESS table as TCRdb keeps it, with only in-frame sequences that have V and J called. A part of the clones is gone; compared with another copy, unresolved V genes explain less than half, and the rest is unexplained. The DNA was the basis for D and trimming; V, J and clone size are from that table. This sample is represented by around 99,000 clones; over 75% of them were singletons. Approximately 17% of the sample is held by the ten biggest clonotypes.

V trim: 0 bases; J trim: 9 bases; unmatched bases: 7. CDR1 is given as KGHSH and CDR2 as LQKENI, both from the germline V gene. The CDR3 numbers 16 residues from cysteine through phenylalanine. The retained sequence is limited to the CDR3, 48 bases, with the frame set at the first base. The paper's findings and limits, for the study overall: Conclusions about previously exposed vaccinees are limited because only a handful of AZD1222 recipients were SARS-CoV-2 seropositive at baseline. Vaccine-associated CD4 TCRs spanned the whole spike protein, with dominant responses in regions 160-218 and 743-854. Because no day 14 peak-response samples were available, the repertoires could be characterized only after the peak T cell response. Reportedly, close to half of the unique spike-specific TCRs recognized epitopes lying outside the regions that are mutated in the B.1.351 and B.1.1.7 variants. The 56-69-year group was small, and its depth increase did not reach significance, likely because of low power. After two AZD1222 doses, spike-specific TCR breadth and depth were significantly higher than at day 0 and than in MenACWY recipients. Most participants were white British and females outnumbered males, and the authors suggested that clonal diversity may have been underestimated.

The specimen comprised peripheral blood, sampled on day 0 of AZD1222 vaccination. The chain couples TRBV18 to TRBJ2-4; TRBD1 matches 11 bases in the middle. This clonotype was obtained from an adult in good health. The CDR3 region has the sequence CASSPPFGTGGGIQYF. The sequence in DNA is TGTGCCAGCTCACCACCGTTTGGGACAGGGGGGGGCATTCAGTACTTC.